The sequence of this T cell receptor beta chain was determined in a study of cytomegalovirus exposure and HLA in healthy donors. Whole-study findings and limits: Rare sequences made up most TCRs, while some public TCRs were found in many donors. A later analysis linked a missense DCLRE1C variant to TCR beta V- and J-gene trimming. Roughly uniform depth of sequencing across donors was assumed in presence/absence analyses.

PCR was performed using 60 Vbeta and 13 Jbeta primers. Libraries were prepared by immunoSEQ multiplex PCR; TCRdb keeps only in-frame clonotypes and omits some of them. Of tens of thousands of clones in the sample, 72% were seen once. In this sample, this clone turned up a few times. The antigen is not known. The source is a woman aged 40-49 years in good health and CMV-seropositive. The material sequenced was PBMCs.

DNA for the CDR3: TGTGCCAGCAGCCTTTTTCCGGGGGGGCAGCCCCAGCATTTT. Amino acids: CASSLFPGGQPQHF. This rearrangement joins TRBV27 to TRBJ1-5; tentative D call: TRBD1 (5 bases). CDR1 MNHEY and CDR2 SMNVEV come from the germline V gene (reference sequence). The CDR3 runs 14 residues. The V and J ends lost 6 bases and 7 bases respectively, with 16 bases between them.